This record looks at one T cell receptor beta chain sequence and its context. Sequencing was performed with immunoSEQ multiplex PCR; in TCRdb, only in-frame clones are kept and a portion is missing. There are about 350,000 clones in the sample; 70% to 90% occur only once, and about 7.1% lies in the top ten. This sample was included in a study of blood T cell repertoires in COVID-19. Germline V gives CDR1 MNHEY, CDR2 SMNVEV (reference sequence). V trimming: 5 bases; J trimming: 0 bases; junction bases outside the gene matches: 5. The length of the CDR3 is 16 residues. Sequenced sample: peripheral blood. The source of this sequence is a woman aged 55-75 years with COVID-19, enrolled during active disease. The genes are TRBV27 and TRBJ2-4, with 9 positions matching TRBD1. The CDR3 loop is CASSLGTGIAKNIQYF. The DNA for the CDR3 is TGTGCCAGCAGTCTCGGGACAGGGATAGCCAAAAACATTCAGTACTTC.